The clone carrying this T cell receptor beta chain was counted ten times or more. Its matching antigen is unknown. The record originates from a study of T cells in Graves' hyperthyroidism and ophthalmopathy. Study-level results: Most thyroid clonotypes expanded above 0.001 appeared in blood too. The model identified upcoming ophthalmopathy a median around 6 months ahead of onset.

RNA transcripts were the template for amplifying TCR beta CDR3 regions. HTBI primers were employed in a first-round RT-PCR of the TCR CDR3. TCRdb analysed the multiplex PCR reads with MiXCR anew, one entry per CDR3 protein. The sample lists around 600,000 distinct CDR3 sequences; roughly 14% were seen once. Germline V gene lookup returns CDR1 LGHDT and CDR2 YNNKEL (reference sequence). CDR3 length: 14 residues. After removal of 1 base from V and 4 bases from J, the junction contained 3 bases not matched to a gene. The chain combines TRBV3-1 with TRBJ1-2, with TRBD1 identical over 7 bases. Material: blood. This clonotype was sampled from a woman in her 50s with Graves' ophthalmopathy. The CDR3 loop is CASSQATGIYGYTF. CDR3 in DNA: TGTGCCAGCAGCCAAGCGACAGGGATCTATGGCTACACCTTC. Using reference TRBV3-1 and TRBJ1-2 for the parts outside the CDR3, the full variable domain is DTAVSQTPKYLVTQMGNDKSIKCEQNLGHDTMYWYKQDSKKFLKIMFSYNNKELIINETVPNRFSPKSPDKAHLNLHINSLELGDSAVYFCASSQATGIYGYTFGSGTRLTVV.